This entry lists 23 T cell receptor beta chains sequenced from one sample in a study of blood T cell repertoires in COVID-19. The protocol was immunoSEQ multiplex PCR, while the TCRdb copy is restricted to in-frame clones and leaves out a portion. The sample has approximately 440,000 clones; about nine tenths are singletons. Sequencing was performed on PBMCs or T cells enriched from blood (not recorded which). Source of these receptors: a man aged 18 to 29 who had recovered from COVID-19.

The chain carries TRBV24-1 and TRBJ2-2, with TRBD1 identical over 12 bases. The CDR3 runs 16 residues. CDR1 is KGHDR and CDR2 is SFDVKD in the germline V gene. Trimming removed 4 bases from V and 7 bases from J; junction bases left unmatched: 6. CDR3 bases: TGTGCCACCAGTGAGTCTGGGACAGGGGGCAGCGGGGAGCTGTTTTTT. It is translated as CATSESGTGGSGELFF.

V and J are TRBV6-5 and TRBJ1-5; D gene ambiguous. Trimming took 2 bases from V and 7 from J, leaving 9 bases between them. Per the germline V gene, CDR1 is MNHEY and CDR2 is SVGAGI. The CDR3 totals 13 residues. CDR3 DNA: TGTGCCAGCAGTTACGGGCGAGGGCAGCCCCAGCATTTT. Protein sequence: CASSYGRGQPQHF.

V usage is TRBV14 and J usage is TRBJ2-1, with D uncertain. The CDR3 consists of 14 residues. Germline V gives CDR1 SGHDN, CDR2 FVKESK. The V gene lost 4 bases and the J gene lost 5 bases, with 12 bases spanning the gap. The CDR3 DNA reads TGTGCCAGCAGCCTTCGTACCGGTAACAATGAGCAGTTCTTC. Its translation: CASSLRTGNNEQFF.

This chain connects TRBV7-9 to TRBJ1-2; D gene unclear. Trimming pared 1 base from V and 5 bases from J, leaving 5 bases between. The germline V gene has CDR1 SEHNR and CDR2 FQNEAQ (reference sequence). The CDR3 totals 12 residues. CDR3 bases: TGTGCCAGCAGCTTAGATTATTATGGCTACACCTTC. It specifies CASSLDYYGYTF. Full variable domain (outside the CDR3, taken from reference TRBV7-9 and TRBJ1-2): DTGVSQNPRHKITKRGQNVTFRCDPISEHNRLYWYRQTLGQGPEFLTYFQNEAQLEKSRLLSDRFSAERPKGSFSTLEIQRTEQGDSAMYLCASSLDYYGYTFGSGTRLTVV.

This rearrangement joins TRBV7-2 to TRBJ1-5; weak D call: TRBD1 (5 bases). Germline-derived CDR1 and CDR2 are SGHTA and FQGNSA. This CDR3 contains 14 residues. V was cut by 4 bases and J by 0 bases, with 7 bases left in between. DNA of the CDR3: TGTGCCAGCAGCTCCGACAGTAGCAATCAGCCCCAGCATTTT. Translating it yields CASSSDSSNQPQHF.

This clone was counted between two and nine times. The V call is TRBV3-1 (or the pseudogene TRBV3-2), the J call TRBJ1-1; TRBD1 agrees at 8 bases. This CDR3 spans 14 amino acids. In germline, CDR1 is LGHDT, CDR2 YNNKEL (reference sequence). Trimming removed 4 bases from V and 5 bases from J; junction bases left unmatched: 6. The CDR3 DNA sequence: TGTGCCAGCAGCCTCGACAGGGGTCCGACTGAAGCTTTCTTT. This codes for CASSLDRGPTEAFF.

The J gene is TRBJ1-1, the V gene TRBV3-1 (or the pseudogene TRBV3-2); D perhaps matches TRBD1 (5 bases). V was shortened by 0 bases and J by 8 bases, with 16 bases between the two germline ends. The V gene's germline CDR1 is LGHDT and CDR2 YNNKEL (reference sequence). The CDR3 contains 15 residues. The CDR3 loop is CASSQDSWGKREAFF. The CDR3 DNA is TGTGCCAGCAGCCAAGATAGTTGGGGCAAGAGAGAAGCTTTCTTT.

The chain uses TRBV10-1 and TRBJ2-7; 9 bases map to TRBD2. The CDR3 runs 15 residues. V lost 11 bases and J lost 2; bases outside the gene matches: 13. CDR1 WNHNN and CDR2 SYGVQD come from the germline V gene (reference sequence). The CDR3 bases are TGCGCCCAAATGACCCATAGCGGGGGCCCCTACGAGCAGTACTTC. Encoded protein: CAQMTHSGGPYEQYF.

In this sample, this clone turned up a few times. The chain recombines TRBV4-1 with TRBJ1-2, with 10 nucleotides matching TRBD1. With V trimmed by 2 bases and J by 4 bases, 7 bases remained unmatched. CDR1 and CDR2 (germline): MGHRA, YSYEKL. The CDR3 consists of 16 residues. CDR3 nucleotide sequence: TGCGCCAGCAGCCAAACTCCCGGGACAGGGGTCTATGGCTACACCTTC. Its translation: CASSQTPGTGVYGYTF.

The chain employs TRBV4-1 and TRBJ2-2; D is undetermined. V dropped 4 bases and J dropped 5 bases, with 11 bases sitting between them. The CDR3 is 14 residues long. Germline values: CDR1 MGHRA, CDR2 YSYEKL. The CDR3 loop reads CASSPLLETGELFF. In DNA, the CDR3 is TGCGCCAGCAGCCCCCTTCTAGAAACCGGGGAGCTGTTTTTT.

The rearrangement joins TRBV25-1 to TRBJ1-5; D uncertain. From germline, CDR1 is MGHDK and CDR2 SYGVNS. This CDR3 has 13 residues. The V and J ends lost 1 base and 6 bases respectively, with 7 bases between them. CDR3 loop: CASSESGGQPQHF. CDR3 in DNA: TGTGCCAGCAGTGAATCGGGTGGTCAGCCCCAGCATTTT.

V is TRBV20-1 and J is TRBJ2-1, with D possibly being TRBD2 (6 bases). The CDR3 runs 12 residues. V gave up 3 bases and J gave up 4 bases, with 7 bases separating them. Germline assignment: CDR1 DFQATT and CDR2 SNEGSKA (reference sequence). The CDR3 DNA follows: TGCAGTGCTAGTGGGAGGTACAATGAGCAGTTCTTC. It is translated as CSASGRYNEQFF.

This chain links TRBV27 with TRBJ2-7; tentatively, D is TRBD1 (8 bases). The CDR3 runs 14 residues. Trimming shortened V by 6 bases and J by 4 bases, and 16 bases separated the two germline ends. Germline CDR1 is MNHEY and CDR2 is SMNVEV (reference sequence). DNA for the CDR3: TGTGCCAGCAGCGCTAAACAGGGGGGGTACGAGCAGTACTTC. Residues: CASSAKQGGYEQYF.

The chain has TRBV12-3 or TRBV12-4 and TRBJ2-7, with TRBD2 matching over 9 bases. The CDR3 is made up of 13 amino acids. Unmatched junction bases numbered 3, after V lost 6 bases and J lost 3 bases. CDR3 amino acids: CASSLTSGYEQYF. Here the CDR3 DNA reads TGTGCCAGCAGCTTGACTAGCGGCTACGAGCAGTACTTC.

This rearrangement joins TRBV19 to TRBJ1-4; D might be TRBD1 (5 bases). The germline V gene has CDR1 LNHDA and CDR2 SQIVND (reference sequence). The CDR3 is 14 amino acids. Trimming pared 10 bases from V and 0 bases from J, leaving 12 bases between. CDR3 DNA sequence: TGTGCCACCGCCAAGACAGCAACTAATGAAAAACTGTTTTTT. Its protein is CATAKTATNEKLFF.

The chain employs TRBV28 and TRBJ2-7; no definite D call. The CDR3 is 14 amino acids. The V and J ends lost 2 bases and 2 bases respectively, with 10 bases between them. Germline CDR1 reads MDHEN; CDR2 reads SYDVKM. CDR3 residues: CASSLSGRTYEQYF. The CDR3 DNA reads TGTGCCAGCAGTTTAAGTGGGCGTACCTACGAGCAGTACTTC.

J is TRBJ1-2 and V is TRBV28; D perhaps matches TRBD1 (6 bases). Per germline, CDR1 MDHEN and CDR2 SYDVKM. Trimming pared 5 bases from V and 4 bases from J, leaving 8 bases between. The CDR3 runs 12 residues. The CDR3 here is CASSTGIYGYTF. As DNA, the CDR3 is TGTGCCAGCAGTACAGGGATCTATGGCTACACCTTC.

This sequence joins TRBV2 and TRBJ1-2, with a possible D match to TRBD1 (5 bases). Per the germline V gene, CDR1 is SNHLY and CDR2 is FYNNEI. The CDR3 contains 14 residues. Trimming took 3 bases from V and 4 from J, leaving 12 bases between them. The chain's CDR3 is CASSDMQGTYGYTF. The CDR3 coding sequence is TGTGCCAGCAGTGATATGCAGGGAACCTATGGCTACACCTTC.

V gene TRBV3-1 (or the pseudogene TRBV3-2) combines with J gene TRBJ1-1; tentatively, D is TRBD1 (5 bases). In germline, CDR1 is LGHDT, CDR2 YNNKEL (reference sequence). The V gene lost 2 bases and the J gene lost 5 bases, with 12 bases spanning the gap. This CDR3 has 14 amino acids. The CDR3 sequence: CASSQPGGGTEAFF. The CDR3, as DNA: TGTGCCAGCAGCCAACCGGGGGGGGGAACTGAAGCTTTCTTT.

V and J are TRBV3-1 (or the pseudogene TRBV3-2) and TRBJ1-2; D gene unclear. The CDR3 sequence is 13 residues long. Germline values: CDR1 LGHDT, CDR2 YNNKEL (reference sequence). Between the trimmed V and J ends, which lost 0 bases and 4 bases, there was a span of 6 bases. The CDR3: CASSQDLLYGYTF. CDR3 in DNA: TGTGCCAGCAGCCAAGACCTACTCTATGGCTACACCTTC.

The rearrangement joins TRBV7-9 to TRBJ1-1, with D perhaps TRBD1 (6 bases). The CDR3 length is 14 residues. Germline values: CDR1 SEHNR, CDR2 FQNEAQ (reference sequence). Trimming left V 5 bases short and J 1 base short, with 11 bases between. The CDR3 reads CASSRRTENTEAFF. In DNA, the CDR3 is TGTGCCAGCAGCCGACGGACAGAGAACACTGAAGCTTTCTTT. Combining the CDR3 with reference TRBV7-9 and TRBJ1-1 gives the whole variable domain DTGVSQNPRHKITKRGQNVTFRCDPISEHNRLYWYRQTLGQGPEFLTYFQNEAQLEKSRLLSDRFSAERPKGSFSTLEIQRTEQGDSAMYLCASSRRTENTEAFFGQGTRLTVV.

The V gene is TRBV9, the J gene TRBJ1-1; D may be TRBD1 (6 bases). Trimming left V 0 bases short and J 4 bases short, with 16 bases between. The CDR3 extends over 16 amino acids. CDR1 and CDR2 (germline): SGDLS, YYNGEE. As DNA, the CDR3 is TGTGCCAGCAGCGTAGCTCAGGGGATTGGGGCCACTGAAGCTTTCTTT. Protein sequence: CASSVAQGIGATEAFF. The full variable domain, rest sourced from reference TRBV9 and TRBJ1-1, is DSGVTQTPKHLITATGQRVTLRCSPRSGDLSVYWYQQSLDQGLQFLIQYYNGEERAKGNILERFSAQQFPDLHSELNLSSLELGDSALYFCASSVAQGIGATEAFFGQGTRLTVV.

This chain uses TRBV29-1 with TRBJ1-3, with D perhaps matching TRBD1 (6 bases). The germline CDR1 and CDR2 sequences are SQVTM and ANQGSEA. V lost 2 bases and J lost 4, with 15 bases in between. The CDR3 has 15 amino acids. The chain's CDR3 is CSVEQGRWDGNTIYF. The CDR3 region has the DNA TGCAGCGTTGAACAGGGGCGTTGGGACGGAAACACCATATATTTT.